This T cell receptor beta chain originates from a study of Ad26.COV2.S vaccination and SARS-CoV-2 variants. V trimming: 5 bases; J trimming: 5 bases; junction bases outside the gene matches: 4. Germline lookup yields CDR1 SGHRS and CDR2 YFSETQ. There are 14 residues in the CDR3. The treatment denotes: 15 to 20 received Ad26.COV2.S at low or high dose, single or two shots; about five received placebo; per-sample allocation not given. Sample collection was performed on day 63 after the first vaccine or placebo injection. The donor's status was that of an adult aged 18-55 years in Boston. Assay: immunoSEQ multiplex PCR; the TCRdb copy retains only in-frame clones and omits some. Of 300,000 to 350,000 clones in the sample, 90% were seen once.

The sequenced sample was peripheral blood, obtained in a trial of Ad26.COV2.S vaccine versus placebo. The sequence came from a person between 18 and 59 years old who received the Ad26.COV2.S COVID-19 vaccine or a placebo. The rearrangement joins TRBV5-1 to TRBJ2-1, with TRBD2 identical over 10 bases. This chain's CDR3 is CASRRLAGDNEQFF. CDR3 coding DNA: TGCGCCAGCAGGCGACTAGCGGGCGACAATGAGCAGTTCTTC.